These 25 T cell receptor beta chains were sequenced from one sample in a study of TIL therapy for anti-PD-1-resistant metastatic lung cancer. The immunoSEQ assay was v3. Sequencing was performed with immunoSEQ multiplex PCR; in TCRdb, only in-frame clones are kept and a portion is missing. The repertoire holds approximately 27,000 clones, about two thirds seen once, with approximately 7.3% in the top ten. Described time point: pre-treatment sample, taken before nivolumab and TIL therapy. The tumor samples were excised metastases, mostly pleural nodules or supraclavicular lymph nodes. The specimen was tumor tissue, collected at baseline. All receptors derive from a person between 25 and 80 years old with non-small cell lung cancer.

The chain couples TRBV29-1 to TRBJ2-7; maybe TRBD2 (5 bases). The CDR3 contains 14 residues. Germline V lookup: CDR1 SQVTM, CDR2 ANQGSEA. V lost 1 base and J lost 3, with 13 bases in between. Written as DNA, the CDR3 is TGCAGCGTTGAAGCCGAGGGTTTCGACTACGAGCAGTACTTC. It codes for CSVEAEGFDYEQYF.

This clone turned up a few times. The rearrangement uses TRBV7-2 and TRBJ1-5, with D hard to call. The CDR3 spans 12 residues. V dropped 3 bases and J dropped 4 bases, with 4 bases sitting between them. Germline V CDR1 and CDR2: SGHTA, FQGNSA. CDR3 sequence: CASSFSNQPQHF. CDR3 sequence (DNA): TGTGCCAGCAGCTTTAGTAATCAGCCCCAGCATTTT. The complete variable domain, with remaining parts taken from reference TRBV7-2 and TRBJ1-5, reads GAGVSQSPSNKVTEKGKDVELRCDPISGHTALYWYRQSLGQGLEFLIYFQGNSAPDKSGLPSDRFSAERTGGSVSTLTIQRTQQEDSAVYLCASSFSNQPQHFGDGTRLSIL.

The CDR3 nucleotides are TGTGCCAGCAGTTATATCGTGGGGGAGACCCAGTACTTC. Its translation: CASSYIVGETQYF. This chain uses TRBV6-5 with TRBJ2-5; D is unclear. Trimming took off 3 bases at V and 5 bases at J, with 10 bases between the two ends. The CDR3 spans 13 residues. Germline loops: CDR1 MNHEY, CDR2 SVGAGI.

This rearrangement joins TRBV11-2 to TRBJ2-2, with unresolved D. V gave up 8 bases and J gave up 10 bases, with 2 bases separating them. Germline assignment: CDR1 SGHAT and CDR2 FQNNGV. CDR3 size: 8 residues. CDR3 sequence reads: CASQELFF. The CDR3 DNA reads TGTGCCAGCCAGGAGCTGTTTTTT.

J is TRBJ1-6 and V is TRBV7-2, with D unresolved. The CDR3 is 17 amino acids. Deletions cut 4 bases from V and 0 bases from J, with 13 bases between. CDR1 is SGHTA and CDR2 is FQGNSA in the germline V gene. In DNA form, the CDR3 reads TGTGCCAGCAGCTCCCTCGCGGGAAGCTCCTATAATTCACCCCTCCACTTT. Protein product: CASSSLAGSSYNSPLHF.

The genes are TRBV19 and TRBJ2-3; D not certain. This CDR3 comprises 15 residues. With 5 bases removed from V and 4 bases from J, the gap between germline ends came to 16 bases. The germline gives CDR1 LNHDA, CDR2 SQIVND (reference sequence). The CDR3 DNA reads TGTGCCAGTAGTGCACCCCGACCCCCAGCAGATACGCAGTATTTT. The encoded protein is CASSAPRPPADTQYF. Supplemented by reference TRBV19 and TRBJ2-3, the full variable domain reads DGGITQSPKYLFRKEGQNVTLSCEQNLNHDAMYWYRQDPGQGLRLIYYSQIVNDFQKGDIAEGYSVSREKKESFPLTVTSAQKNPTAFYLCASSAPRPPADTQYFGPGTRLTVL.

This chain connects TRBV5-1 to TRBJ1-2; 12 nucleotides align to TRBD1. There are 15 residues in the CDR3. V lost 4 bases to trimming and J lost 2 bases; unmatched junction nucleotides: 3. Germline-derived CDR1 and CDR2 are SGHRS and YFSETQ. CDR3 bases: TGCGCCAGCAGCGGGGGACAGGGGGCGAACTATGGCTACACCTTC. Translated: CASSGGQGANYGYTF.

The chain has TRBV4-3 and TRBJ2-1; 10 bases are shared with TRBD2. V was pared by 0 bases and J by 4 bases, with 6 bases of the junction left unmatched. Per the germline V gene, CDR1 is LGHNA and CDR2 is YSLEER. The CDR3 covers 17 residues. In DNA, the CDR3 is TGCGCCAGCAGCCAAGATCCACGGACTAGCGGATACAATGAGCAGTTCTTC. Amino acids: CASSQDPRTSGYNEQFF.

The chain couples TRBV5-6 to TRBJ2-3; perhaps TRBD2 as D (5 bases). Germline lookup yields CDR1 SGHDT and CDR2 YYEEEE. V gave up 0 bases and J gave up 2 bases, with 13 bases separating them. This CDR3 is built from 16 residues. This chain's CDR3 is CASSLALARLTDTQYF. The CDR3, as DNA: TGTGCCAGCAGCTTGGCTTTAGCGAGACTCACAGATACGCAGTATTTT.

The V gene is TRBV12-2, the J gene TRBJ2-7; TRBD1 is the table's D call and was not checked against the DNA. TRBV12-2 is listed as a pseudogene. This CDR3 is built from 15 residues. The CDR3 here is CASRCFGTGGYEQYF. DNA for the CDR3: TGTGCAAGTCGCTGTTTCGGGACAGGGGGCTACGAGCAGTACTTC.

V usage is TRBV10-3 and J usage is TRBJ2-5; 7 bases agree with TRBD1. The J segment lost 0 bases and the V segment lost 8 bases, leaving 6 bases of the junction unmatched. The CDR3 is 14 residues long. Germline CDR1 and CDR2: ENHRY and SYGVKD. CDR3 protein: CAIQLDRDQETQYF. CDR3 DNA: TGTGCCATCCAATTAGACAGGGACCAAGAGACCCAGTACTTC.

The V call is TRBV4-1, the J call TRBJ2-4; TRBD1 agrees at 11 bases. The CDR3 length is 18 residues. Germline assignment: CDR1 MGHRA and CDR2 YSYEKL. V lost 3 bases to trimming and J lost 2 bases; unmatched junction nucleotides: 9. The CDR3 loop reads CASSHILGQGVPKNIQYF. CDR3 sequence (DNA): TGCGCCAGCAGCCACATCCTGGGACAGGGGGTTCCCAAAAACATTCAGTACTTC.

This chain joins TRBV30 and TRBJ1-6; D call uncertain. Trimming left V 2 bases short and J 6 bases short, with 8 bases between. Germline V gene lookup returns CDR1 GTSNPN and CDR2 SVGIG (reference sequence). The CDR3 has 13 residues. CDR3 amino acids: CAWSQQSNSPLHF. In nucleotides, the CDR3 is TGTGCCTGGAGTCAACAGAGTAATTCACCCCTCCACTTT.

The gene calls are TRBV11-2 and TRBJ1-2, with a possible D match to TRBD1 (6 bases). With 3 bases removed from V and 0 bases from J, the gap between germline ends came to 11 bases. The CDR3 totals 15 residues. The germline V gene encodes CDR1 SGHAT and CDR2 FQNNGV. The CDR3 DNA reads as TGTGCCAGCAGCTTTGGCAGGGGCGCTAACTATGGCTACACCTTC. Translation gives CASSFGRGANYGYTF.

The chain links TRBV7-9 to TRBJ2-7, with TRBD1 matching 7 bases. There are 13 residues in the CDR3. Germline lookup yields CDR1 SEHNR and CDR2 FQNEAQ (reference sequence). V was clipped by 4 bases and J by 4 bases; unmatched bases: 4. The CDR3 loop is CASSSGGRYEQYF. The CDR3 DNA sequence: TGTGCCAGCAGCTCAGGGGGAAGGTACGAGCAGTACTTC.

CDR3 residues: CASSDQGGGTEAFF. In DNA form, the CDR3 reads TGTGCCAGCAGTGACCAGGGCGGGGGCACTGAAGCTTTCTTT. This chain joins TRBV6-1 and TRBJ1-1, with D perhaps TRBD1 (5 bases). This CDR3 contains 14 residues. Germline V gene lookup returns CDR1 MNHNS and CDR2 SASEGT. Deletions cut 3 bases from V and 4 bases from J, with 12 bases between.

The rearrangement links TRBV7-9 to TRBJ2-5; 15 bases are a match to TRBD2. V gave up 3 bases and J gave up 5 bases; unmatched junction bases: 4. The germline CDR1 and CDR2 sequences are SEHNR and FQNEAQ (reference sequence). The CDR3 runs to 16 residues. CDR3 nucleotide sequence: TGTGCCAGCAGCTTGGGGACTAGCGGGGGGAAGGAGACCCAGTACTTC. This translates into CASSLGTSGGKETQYF.

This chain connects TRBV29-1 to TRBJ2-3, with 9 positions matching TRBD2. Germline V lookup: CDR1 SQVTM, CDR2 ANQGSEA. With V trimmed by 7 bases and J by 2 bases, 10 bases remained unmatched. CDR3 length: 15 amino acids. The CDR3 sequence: CSGTGLAGITDTQYF. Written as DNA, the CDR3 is TGCAGCGGGACGGGGCTAGCGGGGATCACAGATACGCAGTATTTT.

Here the CDR3 reads CASSIGGQGANIQYF. DNA of the CDR3: TGTGCCAGTAGTATAGGGGGACAGGGGGCAAACATTCAGTACTTC. The chain links TRBV19 to TRBJ2-4, with 12 bases identical to TRBD1. Germline CDR1 reads LNHDA; CDR2 reads SQIVND (reference sequence). The CDR3 runs 15 residues. Unmatched junction bases numbered 1, after V lost 1 base and J lost 6 bases.

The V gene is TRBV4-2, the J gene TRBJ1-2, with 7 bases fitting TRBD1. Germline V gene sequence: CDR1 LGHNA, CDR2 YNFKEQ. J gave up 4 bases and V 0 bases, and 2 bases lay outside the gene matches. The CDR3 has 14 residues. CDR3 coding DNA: TGTGCCAGCAGCCAAGATAGGACAGGCTATGGCTACACCTTC. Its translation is CASSQDRTGYGYTF.

The CDR3, as DNA: TGCAGCGTTGAGGATTGGGTCAGGGAGGCTGAAGCTTTCTTT. It translates to CSVEDWVREAEAFF. The V gene is TRBV29-1, the J gene TRBJ1-1; D perhaps matches TRBD1 (5 bases). CDR1 is SQVTM, CDR2 ANQGSEA, per germline. The ends were cut back, 3 bases at V and 6 bases at J, with 17 bases in the middle. This CDR3 has 14 amino acids.

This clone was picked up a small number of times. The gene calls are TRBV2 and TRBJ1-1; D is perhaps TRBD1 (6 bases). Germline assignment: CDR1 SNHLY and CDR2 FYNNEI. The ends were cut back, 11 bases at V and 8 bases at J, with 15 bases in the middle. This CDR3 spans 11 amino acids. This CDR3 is CADHSGDEAFF. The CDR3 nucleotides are TGTGCCGACCATTCAGGGGACGAAGCTTTCTTT.

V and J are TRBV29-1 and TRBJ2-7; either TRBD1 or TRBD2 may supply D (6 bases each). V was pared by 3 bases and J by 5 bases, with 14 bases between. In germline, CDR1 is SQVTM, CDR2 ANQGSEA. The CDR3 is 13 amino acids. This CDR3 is CSVERTRGDEQYF. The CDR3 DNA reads TGCAGCGTTGAGAGGACAAGGGGGGACGAGCAGTACTTC.

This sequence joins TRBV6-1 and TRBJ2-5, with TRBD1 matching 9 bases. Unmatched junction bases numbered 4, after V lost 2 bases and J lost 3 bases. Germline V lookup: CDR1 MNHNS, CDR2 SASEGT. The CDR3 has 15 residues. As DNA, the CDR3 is TGTGCCAGCAGTGAATTAACAGGGGGCGAAGAGACCCAGTACTTC. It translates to CASSELTGGEETQYF.

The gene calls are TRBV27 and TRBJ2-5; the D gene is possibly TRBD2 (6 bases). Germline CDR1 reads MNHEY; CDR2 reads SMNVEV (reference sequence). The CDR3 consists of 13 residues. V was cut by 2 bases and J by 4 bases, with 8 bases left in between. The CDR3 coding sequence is TGTGCCAGCAGTTTAGCGGGGACAGAGACCCAGTACTTC. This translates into CASSLAGTETQYF.